The 5 T cell receptor beta chains below were found in one sample sequenced in a study of read filtering for tumor transcriptome and immune sequencing. From roughly 390 ng of RNA, a library with molecular barcoded alpha/delta and beta/gamma adaptors was made. MiXCR, applied by TCRdb to the reads, yields one record per CDR3 protein. Of roughly 130,000 distinct CDR3 sequences listed, 10% to 15% are singletons. Sequencing was carried out using a population of CD138-negative cells sorted from bone marrow. These receptors were obtained from a donor aged 40 or older with multiple myeloma.

Many counts were recorded for this clonotype. The chain links TRBV12-3 or TRBV12-4 to TRBJ1-1, with a possible D match to TRBD1 (6 bases). Trimming removed 4 bases from V and 4 bases from J, with 13 bases in between. CDR3 length: 14 residues. The CDR3 spells CASSSGQRVTEAFF. The CDR3 DNA reads TGTGCCAGCAGTTCCGGACAGAGAGTCACTGAAGCTTTCTTT.

The rearrangement links TRBV20-1 to TRBJ1-5; D is ambiguous. This CDR3 has 14 amino acids. Germline assignment: CDR1 DFQATT and CDR2 SNEGSKA (reference sequence). The V and J ends lost 4 bases and 7 bases respectively, with 17 bases between them. CDR3 nucleotide sequence: TGCAGTGCTACAGCTTCAGGCATAGGGCAGCCCCAGCATTTT. Protein product: CSATASGIGQPQHF.

This clonotype was detected only a few times. This sequence joins TRBV23-1 and TRBJ1-2, with D uncertain. TRBV23-1 is designated an ORF whose function remains uncertain. V dropped 0 bases and J dropped 0 bases, with 14 bases sitting between them. This CDR3 has 17 amino acids. CDR3: CASSQSLGDRANYGYTF. The CDR3 region has the DNA TGCGCCAGCAGTCAATCGCTCGGGGATCGAGCTAACTATGGCTACACCTTC.

This clonotype appeared many times. V gene TRBV19 combines with J gene TRBJ2-2; D might be TRBD2 (6 bases). This CDR3 region has 15 residues. Trimming cost V 4 bases and J 4 bases, with 13 bases left between them. Germline V gene data show CDR1 as LNHDA and CDR2 as SQIVND (reference sequence). DNA for the CDR3: TGTGCCAGTAGTAACGGGGGAATGAGCACCGGGGAGCTGTTTTTT. The encoded protein is CASSNGGMSTGELFF.

This clonotype has more than one count but fewer than ten. A much larger clone differs by one base, so this may be a read error. The chain carries TRBV15 and TRBJ2-7; 7 positions agree with TRBD2. The CDR3 length is 14 residues. CDR1 is LNHNV, CDR2 YYDKDF, per germline (reference sequence). CDR3 region: CATSREGGSYGQYF. The CDR3 nucleotides read TGTGCCACCAGCAGAGAGGGAGGGAGCTACGGGCAGTACTTC. The whole variable domain, remainder taken from reference TRBV15 and TRBJ2-7, is DAMVIQNPRYQVTQFGKPVTLSCSQTLNHNVMYWYQQKSSQAPKLLFHYYDKDFNNEADTPDNFQSRRPNTSFCFLDIRSPGLGDTAMYLCATSREGGSYGQYFGPGTRLTVT.